The TCR beta chain under discussion was sequenced for a study of T cell responses to AZD1222 COVID-19 vaccine. Study results and limitations: It should be noted that donors were predominantly white British and more often female, and clonal diversity was possibly underestimated. The reported proportion of spike-specific TCRs targeting unmutated variant regions was nearly half. Vaccine-associated CD4 TCRs ranged over spike, dominating at 160-218 and 743-854.

In regard to this clone: Its antigen is unidentified.

Germline CDR1 reads SGHKS; CDR2 reads YYEKEE (reference sequence). Trimming cost V 0 bases and J 10 bases, with 13 bases left between them. The CDR3 covers 14 residues. Produced via immunoSEQ multiplex PCR; TCRdb's table is partial and in-frame only. The data hold 130,000 or so clones, with 89% observed a single time. Sample: peripheral blood, taken on day 0 of AZD1222 vaccination. This rearrangement joins TRBV5-5 to TRBJ1-4; D might be TRBD1 (5 bases). The sequence was collected from an adult in good health. CDR3 bases: TGTGCCAGCAGCTTGGCGTTGGCAGGGAGAAAACTGTTTTTT. Amino acid sequence: CASSLALAGRKLFF.